This is a list of T cell receptor beta chains from one sample in a study of cytomegalovirus exposure and HLA in healthy donors. The protocol was immunoSEQ multiplex PCR, while the TCRdb copy is restricted to in-frame clones and leaves out a portion. The sample has over 100,000 clones, over 65% seen once; the top ten hold under 2%. Sample: PBMCs. The origin of the receptors is a female donor in good health and CMV-seropositive. CDR3s include the opening cysteine and the closing phenylalanine or tryptophan. A D gene is named only where the DNA matches it firmly. Only part of the rows carry a size: once, few, many, or a class if the clone is expanded.

j_gene | v_gene | abundance | d_gene | CDR3nt | CDR3aa
TRBJ1-3 | TRBV28 | . | . | TGTGCCAGCAGTTTCGGCGGATCCTCTGGAAACACCATATATTTT | CASSFGGSSGNTIYF
TRBJ2-1 | TRBV5-1 | once | TRBD2 | TGCGCCAGCAGCAAACTAGCGGGGACTGACAATGAGCAGTTCTTC | CASSKLAGTDNEQFF
TRBJ2-7 | TRBV6-5 | . | . | TGTGCCAGCAGTTACCCGACACTCCCCTACGAGCAGTACTTC | CASSYPTLPYEQYF
TRBJ1-2 | TRBV14 | . | TRBD1 | TGTGCCAGCAGCCAAGGGGGACAGACAAACTATGGCTACACCTTC | CASSQGGQTNYGYTF
TRBJ2-5 | TRBV4-1 | . | . | TGCGCCAGCAGCCCTGCGGTACGACAAGAGACCCAGTACTTC | CASSPAVRQETQYF
TRBJ1-2 | TRBV6-5 | . | . | TGTGCCAGCAGTCGAGTGCCTAGCTATGGCTACACCTTC | CASSRVPSYGYTF
TRBJ1-1 | TRBV29-1 | . | TRBD1 | TGCAGCGCTGAGACAGGGGTTAGGAACACTGAAGCTTTCTTT | CSAETGVRNTEAFF
TRBJ1-1 | TRBV7-2 | once | . | TGTGCCAGCAGCGTCCGGGAAAACACTGAAGCTTTCTTT | CASSVRENTEAFF
TRBJ2-1 | TRBV5-1 | few | TRBD2 | TGCGCCAGCAGCAGTAGCGGGAGTTACAATGAGCAGTTCTTC | CASSSSGSYNEQFF
TRBJ2-1 | TRBV30 | few | . | TGTGCCTGGAGACCGGGATACAATGAGCAGTTCTTC | CAWRPGYNEQFF
TRBJ2-5 | TRBV10-3 | . | . | TGTGCCAACTATCGTCCAGAGACCCAGTACTTC | CANYRPETQYF
TRBJ1-2 | TRBV2 | . | . | TGTGCCAGCAGTGGATTTCAGGGAGGTGGCTACACCTTC | CASSGFQGGGYTF